This T cell receptor (beta chain) was sequenced in a study of shared clonotypes between healthy human individuals. This table comes from immunoSEQ multiplex PCR, and its TCRdb copy is limited to in-frame clones, with some not included. The table includes about 980,000 clones, more than 75% detected once. Trimming left V 4 bases short and J 2 bases short, with 16 bases between. Germline CDR1 reads SGHRS; CDR2 reads YFSETQ. CDR3 length equals 16 residues. The sequenced sample was memory CD4+ T cells sorted from blood. The sample's subset: CD45RA-negative fraction. The rearrangement joins TRBV5-1 to TRBJ2-1; D uncertain. The receptor was isolated from a man between 18 and 35 years old in good health. The CDR3 bases are TGCGCCAGCAGCCTTATCCCCCGGCTTCCCTACAATGAGCAGTTCTTC. Translated, it gives CASSLIPRLPYNEQFF.